This T cell receptor (beta chain) was sequenced during a study of control samples from healthy donors and cancer patients. This CDR3 spans 19 amino acids. This clone was seen only once. Using immunoSEQ multiplex PCR, the repertoire was profiled, and TCRdb retains in-frame clones only, with some absent. The table lists around 120,000 clones, over 90% of them singletons. The receptor was isolated from a man aged 25-45 years in good health. The chain has TRBV21-1 and TRBJ1-4. TRBV21-1 is shown as a pseudogene. Input material: blood. The CDR3 protein is CASSKFHRRAPTRNEKLFF. The DNA for the CDR3 is TGTGCCAGCAGCAAGTTCCACCGCCGGGCCCCCACGCGAAATGAAAAACTGTTTTTT.